This T cell receptor beta chain originates from a study of T-cell reconstitution after alpha-beta-depleted transplantation in children. Unique molecular identifiers were incorporated when the TCRbeta library was constructed. TCRdb reprocessed the PCR reads via MiXCR and lists one record per CDR3 protein. The sample has 600,000 or so distinct CDR3 sequences; about 21% are singletons. Germline lookup yields CDR1 KGHDR and CDR2 SFDVKD. The CDR3 spans 12 residues. About this clonotype: Its antigen is undetermined. An end of the junction does not agree with germline; a read error may underlie this.

Study-level findings and limits: There were some patients whose high TCRbeta diversity at day 60 came from surviving recipient T cells and thymic progenitors.

This TCR derives from a boy in the first two years of life who had a stem cell transplant for acute myeloid leukemia, so the T cells may come from the graft donor. V and J are TRBV24-1 and TRBJ2-5; no clear D. The source material was PBMCs, mostly from graft donor cells, sampled 360 days after TCRalphabeta/CD19-depleted stem cell transplant. CDR3 sequence reads: CATSDHQETQYF. CDR3 coding DNA: TGTGCCACCAGTGACCACCAGGAGACCCAGTACTTC.